The 30 T cell receptor beta chains in this list originate from one sample, sequenced in a study of blood T cells in healthy people across ages. Alongside a J-beta primer mix, a sample-barcoded 5' primer served in a second PCR lasting about 7 to 12 cycles. From the 5' RACE reads, TCRdb called clonotypes with MiXCR, one entry per CDR3 protein. This table holds 1,100,000 or so distinct CDR3 sequences, more than 35% found once. Sequenced material: blood. The receptors derive from a woman aged 55 to 70 in good health.

The gene calls are TRBV5-6 and TRBJ2-1; the D is unclear. The V gene's germline CDR1 is SGHDT and CDR2 YYEEEE. The CDR3 is 13 amino acids. Trimming cost V 10 bases and J 6 bases, with 17 bases left between them. The CDR3 bases are TGTGCCTGCACCCCTATTTTGGGCAATGAGCAGTTCTTC. This translates into CACTPILGNEQFF.

This clonotype was counted many times. The V gene is TRBV20-1, the J gene TRBJ2-5, with D perhaps matching TRBD2 (6 bases). V was cut by 1 base and J by 5 bases, with 20 bases left in between. CDR3 length: 16 amino acids. Germline CDR1 and CDR2: DFQATT and SNEGSKA (reference sequence). CDR3 coding DNA: TGCAGTGCTAGAGCCCCCCCCACGGGAGATTTGGAGACCCAGTACTTC. This translates into CSARAPPTGDLETQYF.

The sample holds one count of this clonotype. Possible read error: a much larger clone is one base away. This chain uses TRBV20-1 with TRBJ2-6, with D maybe TRBD1 (5 bases). Germline CDR1 DFQATT, CDR2 SNEGSKA (reference sequence). The CDR3 consists of 17 residues. The CDR3 coding sequence is TGCAGTGCTAGAGGATGGATGCATCACTCTGGGGCCAACGTCCGGACTTTC. Its protein product is CSARGWMHHSGANVRTF.

J is TRBJ2-4 and V is TRBV5-1; 9 bases map to TRBD1. The CDR3 consists of 15 residues. Trimming at V came to 4 bases and at J to 3 bases, leaving 5 bases not matched to a gene. Germline V gene lookup returns CDR1 SGHRS and CDR2 YFSETQ. CDR3: CASSTLTGGKNIQYF. Written as DNA, the CDR3 is TGCGCCAGCAGCACCTTGACAGGGGGCAAAAACATTCAGTACTTC.

This rearrangement joins TRBV5-1 to TRBJ2-7, with D unresolved. The CDR3 runs 14 residues. The V gene's germline CDR1 is SGHRS and CDR2 YFSETQ. Trimming left V 5 bases short and J 7 bases short, with 19 bases between. The CDR3 coding sequence is TGCGCCAGCAGAGTGGGAAATCAGGCAAATGAGCAGTACTTC. This translates into CASRVGNQANEQYF.

CDR3 nucleotide sequence: TGTGCCAGCAGTCAAAGACAGGGGGCAACCACCGGGGAGCTGTTTTTT. Translation gives CASSQRQGATTGELFF. This chain uses TRBV12-3 or TRBV12-4 with TRBJ2-2; 10 bases map to TRBD1. The CDR3 sequence is 16 residues long. V lost 5 bases, J lost 4 bases, and 7 bases stayed unmatched.

This clonotype was found a few times. The chain joins TRBV5-1 to TRBJ2-7; a weak D match, TRBD1 (6 bases). The CDR3 runs 15 residues. Trimming removed 0 bases from V and 3 bases from J, with 13 bases in between. Looked up from germline, CDR1 is SGHRS and CDR2 is YFSETQ. CDR3 bases: TGCGCCAGCAGCTTGGGAGGGGGTCGCCTCTACGAGCAGTACTTC. Translation gives CASSLGGGRLYEQYF.

The rearrangement joins TRBV5-1 to TRBJ2-1; a possible D gene is TRBD2 (6 bases). CDR1 and CDR2 (germline): SGHRS, YFSETQ. This CDR3 is 19 amino acids long. V was clipped by 1 base and J by 0 bases, with 20 bases between them. CDR3 sequence reads: CASSLPQGLTRDSYNEQFF. The DNA for the CDR3 is TGCGCCAGCAGCTTGCCTCAGGGCCTCACGCGGGACTCCTACAATGAGCAGTTCTTC.

The table lists this clonotype with a few counts. The genes are TRBV12-5 and TRBJ2-5, with D maybe TRBD2 (5 bases). The tail of the sequence fits TRBJ2-7 better, so the J call may be wrong. CDR1 is LGHNT, CDR2 FRNRAP, per germline. The CDR3 totals 16 residues. CDR3 sequence: CASGSPAVGPNDEQYF. As DNA, the CDR3 is TGTGCTAGTGGTTCCCCAGCGGTTGGGCCCAACGACGAGCAGTACTTC.

The table lists this clonotype with a few counts. This chain connects TRBV20-1 to TRBJ2-3, with 10 positions matching TRBD2. The J segment lost 2 bases and the V segment lost 4 bases, leaving 9 bases of the junction unmatched. The CDR3 is 16 amino acids. CDR1 and CDR2 from the germline V gene are DFQATT and SNEGSKA (reference sequence). In DNA, the CDR3 is TGCAGTGCTACCGTGCGAACTAGCGGGACCACAGATACGCAGTATTTT. Its translation: CSATVRTSGTTDTQYF.

Only a few counts were recorded for this clonotype. The chain uses TRBV15 and TRBJ2-5, with 9 nucleotides matching TRBD2. CDR3 length: 19 amino acids. Per germline, CDR1 LNHNV and CDR2 YYDKDF (reference sequence). J gave up 0 bases and V 0 bases, and 11 bases lay outside the gene matches. In DNA, the CDR3 is TGTGCCACCAGCAGAGATAGCGCGGGAGGGAATTTGTACCAAGAGACCCAGTACTTC. Its translation: CATSRDSAGGNLYQETQYF. Drawing the rest from reference TRBV15 and TRBJ2-5, the complete variable domain is DAMVIQNPRYQVTQFGKPVTLSCSQTLNHNVMYWYQQKSSQAPKLLFHYYDKDFNNEADTPDNFQSRRPNTSFCFLDIRSPGLGDTAMYLCATSRDSAGGNLYQETQYFGPGTRLLVL.

The chain employs TRBV4-2 and TRBJ2-2, with no clear D. V shed 4 bases and J shed 6 bases, with 15 bases lying between them. Looked up from germline, CDR1 is LGHNA and CDR2 is YNFKEQ. The CDR3 is 15 residues long. CDR3 region: CASSRAETDAGELFF. The CDR3 DNA is TGTGCCAGCAGCCGCGCGGAGACCGACGCCGGGGAGCTGTTTTTT.

This clonotype occurred a few times. As DNA, the CDR3 is TGTGCCAGCAGTCTGGGGACAGGGGGCGGCGGCAATCAGCCCCAGCATTTT. Translating it yields CASSLGTGGGGNQPQHF. V usage is TRBV6-6 and J usage is TRBJ1-5, with TRBD1 identical over 12 bases. Germline lookup yields CDR1 MNHNY and CDR2 SVGAGI (reference sequence). V shed 5 bases and J 2 bases; nucleotides not matched to a gene: 7. This CDR3 contains 17 residues.

The sample holds a few counts of this clonotype. The rearrangement uses TRBV28 and TRBJ2-7; tentatively, D is TRBD1 (6 bases). This CDR3 is 14 amino acids long. CDR1 MDHEN and CDR2 SYDVKM come from the germline V gene. The germline V and J ends were trimmed by 7 bases and 0 bases, with 13 bases remaining between them. Written as DNA, the CDR3 is TGTGCCAGCAATCCACAGGGAGTCTCCTACGAGCAGTACTTC. Translating it yields CASNPQGVSYEQYF. Full variable domain (remainder filled in from reference TRBV28 and TRBJ2-7): DVKVTQSSRYLVKRTGEKVFLECVQDMDHENMFWYRQDPGLGLRLIYFSYDVKMKEKGDIPEGYSVSREKKERFSLILESASTNQTSMYLCASNPQGVSYEQYFGPGTRLTVT.

The V call is TRBV29-1, the J call TRBJ2-3; D is possibly TRBD2 (6 bases). Trimming pared 8 bases from V and 5 bases from J, leaving 17 bases between. Germline V gives CDR1 SQVTM, CDR2 ANQGSEA. This CDR3 is 13 amino acids long. DNA for the CDR3: TGCAGCCTGTGGGACGGGAGTTTAGATACGCAGTATTTT. This translates into CSLWDGSLDTQYF.

This chain connects TRBV28 to TRBJ1-2, with D tentatively TRBD1 (6 bases). Germline CDR1 is MDHEN and CDR2 is SYDVKM. Trimming cost V 7 bases and J 4 bases, with 13 bases left between them. The CDR3 is 13 residues long. In DNA, the CDR3 is TGTGCCAGCACTCGAACAGGGCGCTATGGCTACACCTTC. This translates into CASTRTGRYGYTF.

This rearrangement joins TRBV29-1 to TRBJ1-4; D might be TRBD1 (5 bases). The length of the CDR3 is 13 residues. Germline values: CDR1 SQVTM, CDR2 ANQGSEA. V was shortened by 7 bases and J by 3 bases, with 12 bases between the two germline ends. The CDR3 nucleotides read TGCAGCGGAGGGAGGGGAGCTAATGAAAAACTGTTTTTT. As protein: CSGGRGANEKLFF.

In DNA form, the CDR3 reads TGTGCCAGCAGTTTACGGGCCGGAATCTCCTACAATGAGCAGTTCTTC. This gives the protein CASSLRAGISYNEQFF. The genes are TRBV27 and TRBJ2-1; no definite D call. Germline CDR1 reads MNHEY; CDR2 reads SMNVEV (reference sequence). The CDR3 extends over 16 amino acids. Trimming stripped 2 bases from V and 0 bases from J, with 11 bases between.

This clonotype was seen repeatedly, ten times or more. The chain employs TRBV21-1 and TRBJ1-6; the tabulated D call, TRBD1, remains unverified against the DNA. TRBV21-1 represents a pseudogene. The CDR3 is 15 amino acids. In nucleotides, the CDR3 is TGTGCCAGCAGCCAGGGGACAGGGGAACATTCACCCCTCCACTTT. Translating it yields CASSQGTGEHSPLHF.

The gene calls are TRBV6-5 and TRBJ1-1; D ambiguous. Per the germline V gene, CDR1 is MNHEY and CDR2 is SVGAGI. CDR3 size: 15 residues. Trimming removed 7 bases from V and 0 bases from J, with 15 bases in between. CDR3 protein: CASKGAPNMNTEAFF. The CDR3 nucleotides are TGTGCCAGCAAGGGCGCTCCCAATATGAACACTGAAGCTTTCTTT.

In this sample, this clonotype turned up once. The rearrangement uses TRBV30 and TRBJ2-1; tentative D call: TRBD1 (5 bases). Germline V CDR1 and CDR2: GTSNPN, SVGIG (reference sequence). Deletions cut 0 bases from V and 10 bases from J, with 19 bases between. This CDR3 comprises 15 residues. This CDR3 is CAWSVLGQSSYEQFF. CDR3 sequence (DNA): TGTGCCTGGAGTGTACTGGGGCAAAGCTCCTACGAGCAGTTCTTC.

This chain connects TRBV7-6 to TRBJ2-5; TRBD2 might be the D (6 bases). The J call is doubtful: the DNA matches TRBJ2-7 better. The CDR3 covers 13 residues. CDR1 SGHVS and CDR2 FNYEAQ come from the germline V gene. The CDR3 nucleotides read TGTGCCAGCAGCTTATACGGGAGCTTCGAGCAGTACTTC. Encoded protein: CASSLYGSFEQYF.

CDR3 DNA sequence: TGCAGCGTGCTTAATGTGGGGAGCTGGCACGAAGCAGATACGCAGTATTTT. Residues: CSVLNVGSWHEADTQYF. The chain uses TRBV29-1 and TRBJ2-3; D is possibly TRBD2 (5 bases). The V gene lost 6 bases and the J gene lost 4 bases, with 26 bases spanning the gap. This CDR3 is 17 amino acids long. Germline CDR1 reads SQVTM; CDR2 reads ANQGSEA.

This clonotype has more than one count but fewer than ten. The chain links TRBV11-3 to TRBJ2-4; D perhaps matches TRBD1 (6 bases). Germline CDR1 SGHNT, CDR2 YENEEA. This CDR3 spans 16 amino acids. Trimming shortened V by 5 bases and J by 1 base, and 15 bases separated the two germline ends. The CDR3 DNA sequence: TGTGCCAGCAGCCCCGGTTTGGGGGCGGCCAAAAACATTCAGTACTTC. Its protein is CASSPGLGAAKNIQYF.

The chain couples TRBV28 to TRBJ1-1; unclear D gene. In germline, CDR1 is MDHEN, CDR2 SYDVKM. This CDR3 is built from 12 residues. Trimming shortened V by 3 bases and J by 5 bases, and 7 bases separated the two germline ends. The CDR3 protein is CASSLRRTEAFF. The CDR3 region has the DNA TGTGCCAGCAGTTTGAGGAGGACTGAAGCTTTCTTT.

This clonotype was counted between two and nine times. The chain links TRBV29-1 to TRBJ2-5; D tentatively fits TRBD1 or TRBD2 (5 bases each). From germline, CDR1 is SQVTM and CDR2 ANQGSEA. The CDR3 has 12 residues. The germline V and J ends were trimmed by 7 bases and 11 bases, with 20 bases remaining between them. CDR3 in amino acids: CSAGTPVGEQYF. CDR3 in DNA: TGCAGCGCCGGGACGCCGGTGGGGGAGCAGTACTTC.

The chain uses TRBV27 and TRBJ2-6; D is unresolved. CDR3 length equals 15 residues. Germline V gene lookup returns CDR1 MNHEY and CDR2 SMNVEV (reference sequence). Trimming stripped 5 bases from V and 2 bases from J, with 10 bases between. The CDR3 protein is CASSDGVPGANVLTF. As DNA, the CDR3 is TGTGCCAGCAGTGACGGCGTCCCTGGGGCCAACGTCCTGACTTTC. The complete variable domain, with remaining parts taken from reference TRBV27 and TRBJ2-6, reads EAQVTQNPRYLITVTGKKLTVTCSQNMNHEYMSWYRQDPGLGLRQIYYSMNVEVTDKGDVPEGYKVSRKEKRNFPLILESPSPNQTSLYFCASSDGVPGANVLTFGAGSRLTVL.

The V gene is TRBV27, the J gene TRBJ1-2, with no clear D. Trimming pared 6 bases from V and 8 bases from J, leaving 19 bases between. This CDR3 comprises 14 residues. Per the germline V gene, CDR1 is MNHEY and CDR2 is SMNVEV (reference sequence). As DNA, the CDR3 is TGTGCCAGCAGCGCCAACTTCGTATCTCAAGGCTACACCTTC. Protein product: CASSANFVSQGYTF.

The chain carries TRBV6-5 and TRBJ1-2; 7 positions match TRBD1. Per the germline V gene, CDR1 is MNHEY and CDR2 is SVGAGI. V dropped 5 bases and J dropped 3; count of bases not matched to a gene: 3. The CDR3 is 13 amino acids. DNA of the CDR3: TGTGCCAGCAGTGCAGGGGGACACTATGGCTACACCTTC. Protein: CASSAGGHYGYTF.

This clonotype has more than one count but fewer than ten. The chain links TRBV2 to TRBJ2-7, with no clear D. The V and J ends lost 4 bases and 2 bases respectively, with 15 bases between them. Germline V lookup: CDR1 SNHLY, CDR2 FYNNEI. CDR3 length: 15 residues. As DNA, the CDR3 is TGTGCCAGCAGTGGCTTCTTTCATAATACCTACGAGCAGTACTTC. This sequence encodes CASSGFFHNTYEQYF. The whole variable domain, filled in from reference TRBV2 and TRBJ2-7, reads EPEVTQTPSHQVTQMGQEVILRCVPISNHLYFYWYRQILGQKVEFLVSFYNNEISEKSEIFDDQFSVERPDGSNFTLKIRSTKLEDSAMYFCASSGFFHNTYEQYFGPGTRLTVT.